This TCR beta chain is from a study of cytomegalovirus exposure and HLA in healthy donors. The study's findings and limits: Per a later analysis, about 15,000 TCR beta sequences showed association with HLA alleles at 0.05 false discovery rate.

Use of 60 Vbeta and 13 Jbeta primers characterized the PCR. The data were produced by immunoSEQ multiplex PCR, yet TCRdb's version contains in-frame clones alone and is incomplete. Of over 150,000 clones in the sample, just under 80% were seen once. The CDR3 sequence is 14 residues long. Germline-derived CDR1 and CDR2 are MGHRA and YSYEKL. J lost 5 bases, V lost 3 bases, and 5 bases had no gene match. In its sample, this clone was seen a few times. Its antigen remains unidentified. Material: PBMCs. This rearrangement joins TRBV4-1 to TRBJ1-2, with 8 nucleotides matching TRBD1. The sequence was collected from a woman between 50 and 59 years old in good health and CMV-seropositive. The CDR3 region has the DNA TGCGCCAGCAGCCAGATCCGGGACAGGTATGGCTACACCTTC. Protein sequence: CASSQIRDRYGYTF.